Reported below is one T cell receptor beta chain. Its antigen is currently unknown. Produced via immunoSEQ multiplex PCR; TCRdb's table is partial and in-frame only. Among 150,000 to 200,000 clones listed, about 90% were seen once. The data stem from a study of T cell responses to AZD1222 COVID-19 vaccine. Findings of the study overall: Every sample of the repertoires postdated the peak T cell response. Among spike-specific TCRs, nearly half reportedly target unmutated variant regions.

The length of the CDR3 is 16 residues. Germline V gives CDR1 MDHEN, CDR2 SYDVKM. The V gene end was trimmed by 6 bases and the J gene end by 0 bases; junction bases not matched to a gene: 8. The sequence derives from an adult who received the AZD1222 COVID-19 vaccine. This chain links TRBV28 with TRBJ2-3, with 8 bases identical to TRBD2. This specimen consisted of peripheral blood, obtained 28 days after the second AZD1222 dose. For the CDR3, the DNA is TGTGCCAGCAGCCGAGGACTAGCTCCTAGCACAGATACGCAGTATTTT. Its translation: CASSRGLAPSTDTQYF.